The table lists the clone carrying this T cell receptor beta chain with a count of one. The data originate from a study of T cell responses to AZD1222 COVID-19 vaccine. Assay: immunoSEQ multiplex PCR; the TCRdb copy retains only in-frame clones and omits some. Among under 150,000 clones listed, 75% to 95% were seen once. Between the trimmed V and J ends, which lost 2 bases and 6 bases, there was a span of 14 bases. CDR3 length equals 15 residues. Per the germline V gene, CDR1 is LGHDT and CDR2 is YNNKEL (reference sequence). This chain joins TRBV3-1 (or the pseudogene TRBV3-2) and TRBJ1-5; D call uncertain. The sequence was obtained from an adult who received the AZD1222 COVID-19 vaccine. The specimen was peripheral blood, collected 28 days after the second AZD1222 dose. CDR3 loop: CASSQLQPGSQPQHF. CDR3 nucleotide sequence: TGTGCCAGCAGCCAACTTCAGCCCGGGAGTCAGCCCCAGCATTTT.